This T cell receptor beta chain was captured in a study of OX40 agonist ivuxolimab in advanced cancers. Trimming took off 4 bases at V and 4 bases at J, with 14 bases between the two ends. The CDR3 is 15 residues long. The germline V gene encodes CDR1 LNHDA and CDR2 SQIVND (reference sequence). The table came from immunoSEQ multiplex PCR; TCRdb's copy has only in-frame clones and leaves some out. The sample contains some 94,000 clones, 95% to 96% of which appear only once. This clonotype was sampled from an adult with an advanced solid tumor such as melanoma, head and neck, liver or kidney cancer. The chain couples TRBV19 to TRBJ2-1; D tentatively reads TRBD1 or TRBD2 (5 bases each). Sequenced material: CD4+ or CD8+ T cells sorted from blood, taken in a trial of the OX40 agonist ivuxolimab. CDR3 DNA: TGTGCCAGTAGTACCGACAGAGGGTATTACAATGAGCAGTTCTTC. Translating gives CASSTDRGYYNEQFF. Variable domain in full (rest from reference TRBV19 and TRBJ2-1): DGGITQSPKYLFRKEGQNVTLSCEQNLNHDAMYWYRQDPGQGLRLIYYSQIVNDFQKGDIAEGYSVSREKKESFPLTVTSAQKNPTAFYLCASSTDRGYYNEQFFGPGTRLTVL.